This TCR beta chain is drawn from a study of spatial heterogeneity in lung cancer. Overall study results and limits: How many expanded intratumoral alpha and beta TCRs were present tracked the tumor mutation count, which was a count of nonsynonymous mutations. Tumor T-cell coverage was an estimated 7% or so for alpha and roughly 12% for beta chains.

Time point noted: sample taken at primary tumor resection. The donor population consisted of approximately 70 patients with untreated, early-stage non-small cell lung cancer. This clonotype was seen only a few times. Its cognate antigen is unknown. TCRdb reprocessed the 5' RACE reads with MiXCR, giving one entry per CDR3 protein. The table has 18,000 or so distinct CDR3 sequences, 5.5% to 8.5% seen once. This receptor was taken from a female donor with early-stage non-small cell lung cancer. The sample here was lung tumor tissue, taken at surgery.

The CDR3 nucleotides are TGTGCCAGCAGCGTAGATAATGAGCAGTTCTTC. This encodes CASSVDNEQFF. J is TRBJ2-1 and V is TRBV9; D unresolved. CDR3 length equals 11 residues. CDR1 is SGDLS, CDR2 YYNGEE, per germline. The V end lost 0 bases, the J end lost 7 bases, and 2 bases lay between the germline ends.